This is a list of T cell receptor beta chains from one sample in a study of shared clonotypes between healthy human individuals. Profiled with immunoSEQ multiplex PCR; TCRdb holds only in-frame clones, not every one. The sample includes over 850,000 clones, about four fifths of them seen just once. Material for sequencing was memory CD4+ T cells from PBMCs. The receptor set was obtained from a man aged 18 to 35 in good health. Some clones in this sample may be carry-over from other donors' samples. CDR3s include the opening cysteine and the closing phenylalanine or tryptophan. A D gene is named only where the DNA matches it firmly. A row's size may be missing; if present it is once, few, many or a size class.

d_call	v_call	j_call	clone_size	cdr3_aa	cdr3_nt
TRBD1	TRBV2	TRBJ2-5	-	CASLATTGTKETQYF	TGTGCCAGCCTGGCGACGACAGGGACAAAAGAGACCCAGTACTTC
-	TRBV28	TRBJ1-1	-	CASSSPGRVDTEAFF	TGTGCCAGCAGTTCCCCGGGGAGGGTCGACACTGAAGCTTTCTTT
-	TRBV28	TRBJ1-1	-	CASSRTPNTEAFF	TGTGCCAGCAGTAGGACACCTAACACTGAAGCTTTCTTT
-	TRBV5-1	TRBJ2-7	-	CASSLGGPAGEQYF	TGCGCCAGCAGCTTGGGCGGCCCCGCGGGGGAGCAGTACTTC
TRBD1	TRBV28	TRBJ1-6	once	CASRRQGGVNSPLHF	TGTGCCAGCAGACGACAGGGAGGAGTGAATTCACCCCTCCACTTT
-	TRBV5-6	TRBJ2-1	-	CASSLTRNEQFF	TGTGCCAGCAGCTTAACTAGGAATGAGCAGTTCTTC
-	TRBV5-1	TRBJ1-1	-	CASSGTSNTEAFF	TGCGCCAGCAGCGGGACAAGTAACACTGAAGCTTTCTTT
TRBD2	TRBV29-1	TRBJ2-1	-	CSVEGLAGGPRENEQFF	TGCAGCGTTGAAGGACTAGCGGGAGGGCCTAGGGAGAATGAGCAGTTCTTC
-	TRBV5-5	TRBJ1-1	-	CASSFTNTEAFF	TGTGCCAGCAGCTTCACTAACACTGAAGCTTTCTTT
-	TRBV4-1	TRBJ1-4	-	CASSQGLAWTNEKLFF	TGCGCCAGCAGCCAAGGCCTAGCCTGGACTAATGAAAAACTGTTTTTT
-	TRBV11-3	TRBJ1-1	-	CASSPRRDTEAFF	TGTGCCAGCAGCCCGCGCAGGGACACTGAAGCTTTCTTT
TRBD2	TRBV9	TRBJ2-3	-	CASSASGLAGTNTQYF	TGTGCCAGCAGCGCCAGCGGACTAGCGGGCACGAATACGCAGTATTTT
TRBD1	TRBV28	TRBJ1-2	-	CASRTGGMGQGGREGYTF	TGTGCCAGCCGAACCGGCGGAATGGGACAGGGGGGCCGGGAGGGCTACACCTTC
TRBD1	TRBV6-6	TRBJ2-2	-	CASSYGTGDTGELFF	TGTGCCAGCAGTTACGGGACAGGGGACACCGGGGAGCTGTTTTTT
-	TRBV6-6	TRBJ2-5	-	CASSPRRGETQYF	TGTGCCAGCAGTCCTAGACGAGGGGAGACCCAGTACTTC
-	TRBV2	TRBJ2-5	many	CASGTVARETQYF	TGTGCCAGCGGGACTGTAGCGCGGGAGACCCAGTACTTC
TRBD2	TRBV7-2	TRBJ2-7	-	CASSLLAGGTGPYEQYF	TGTGCCAGCAGCTTATTAGCGGGAGGTACGGGCCCCTACGAGCAGTACTTC
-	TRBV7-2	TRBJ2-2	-	CASSPPGGGELFF	TGTGCCAGCAGCCCTCCGGGTGGCGGGGAGCTGTTTTTT
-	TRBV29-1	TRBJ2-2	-	CSVGAYSNTGELFF	TGCAGCGTAGGGGCATACTCAAACACCGGGGAGCTGTTTTTT
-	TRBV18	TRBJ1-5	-	CASSPGVNQPQHF	TGTGCCAGCTCACCAGGGGTTAATCAGCCCCAGCATTTT
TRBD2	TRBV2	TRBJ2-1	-	CASGSGRFNEQFF	TGTGCCAGCGGGAGCGGGAGGTTCAATGAGCAGTTCTTC
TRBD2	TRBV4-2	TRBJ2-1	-	CASSQGSASGRGTTYNEQFF	TGTGCCAGCAGCCAAGGTTCGGCTAGCGGGAGGGGGACTACCTACAATGAGCAGTTCTTC
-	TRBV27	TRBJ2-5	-	CASSRFVEQETQYF	TGTGCCAGCAGCCGATTTGTAGAACAAGAGACCCAGTACTTC
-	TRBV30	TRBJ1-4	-	CAWSSYEKLFF	TGTGCCTGGAGTTCCTACGAAAAACTGTTTTTT
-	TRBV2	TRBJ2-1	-	CASSYSAERGEFF	TGTGCCAGCAGTTACAGTGCAGAGAGGGGCGAGTTCTTC
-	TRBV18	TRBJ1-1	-	CASSPGRDTEAFF	TGTGCCAGCTCACCTGGCAGGGACACTGAAGCTTTCTTT
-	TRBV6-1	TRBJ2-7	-	CASSDETSINQQYF	TGTGCCAGCAGTGATGAGACCAGTATTAACCAGCAGTACTTC
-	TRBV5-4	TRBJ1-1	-	CASSLPDGLRIIF	TGTGCCAGCAGCTTGCCAGATGGGCTTAGAATAATCTTT
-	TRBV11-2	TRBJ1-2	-	CASSQGGGGYTF	TGTGCCAGCAGCCAGGGCGGGGGCGGCTACACCTTC
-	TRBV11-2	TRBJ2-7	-	CASSLVWTISTKQYF	TGTGCCAGCAGCTTAGTGTGGACTATATCTACGAAGCAGTACTTC
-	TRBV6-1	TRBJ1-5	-	CASEVSNQPQHF	TGTGCCAGCGAGGTTAGCAATCAGCCCCAGCATTTT
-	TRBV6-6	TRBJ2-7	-	CASSYSIGSGYEQYF	TGTGCCAGCAGTTACTCTATCGGGAGCGGCTACGAGCAGTACTTC
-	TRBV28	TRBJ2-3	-	CASGTPTDTQYF	TGTGCCAGTGGGACTCCGACAGATACGCAGTATTTT
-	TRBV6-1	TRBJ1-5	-	CASSLGHTNQPQHF	TGTGCCAGCAGTTTGGGTCACACCAATCAGCCCCAGCATTTT
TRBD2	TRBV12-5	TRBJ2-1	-	CASGLVLGRSSGRTNEQFF	TGTGCTAGTGGTTTGGTACTCGGCCGGTCTAGCGGGAGGACGAATGAGCAGTTCTTC
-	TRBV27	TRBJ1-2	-	CASIGEGDYGYTF	TGTGCCAGCATAGGAGAGGGTGACTATGGCTACACCTTC
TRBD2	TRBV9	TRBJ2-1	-	CASSVSSGSGNEQFF	TGTGCCAGCAGCGTGTCTAGCGGGAGTGGGAATGAGCAGTTCTTC
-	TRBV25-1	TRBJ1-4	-	CASSDPGNTTPEKLFF	TGTGCCAGCAGTGACCCCGGGAACACGACGCCAGAAAAACTGTTTTTT
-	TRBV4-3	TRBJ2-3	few	CASSQAGHGTDTQYF	TGCGCCAGCAGCCAAGCAGGGCATGGCACAGATACGCAGTATTTT
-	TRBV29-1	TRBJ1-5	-	CSVGGGSYGNQPQHF	TGCAGCGTTGGGGGGGGCTCGTATGGTAATCAGCCCCAGCATTTT
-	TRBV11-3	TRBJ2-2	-	CASSPRTFTGELFF	TGTGCCAGCAGCCCTCGGACATTCACCGGGGAGCTGTTTTTT
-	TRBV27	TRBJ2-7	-	CASIQLSPYEQYF	TGTGCCAGCATACAGCTATCACCCTACGAGCAGTACTTC
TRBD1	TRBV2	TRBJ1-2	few	CASSEGQGANYGYTF	TGTGCCAGCAGTGAGGGACAGGGCGCTAACTATGGCTACACCTTC
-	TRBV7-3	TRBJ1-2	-	CASSLNGVGYGYTF	TGTGCCAGCAGCTTAAACGGGGTTGGCTATGGCTACACCTTC
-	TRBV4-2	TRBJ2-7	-	CASSQERQVSYEQYF	TGTGCCAGCAGCCAAGAAAGACAGGTATCCTACGAGCAGTACTTC
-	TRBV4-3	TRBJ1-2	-	CASSQDTGRNNYGYTF	TGCGCCAGCAGCCAAGACACGGGACGGAATAACTATGGCTACACCTTC
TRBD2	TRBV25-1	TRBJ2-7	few	CASSPLAGGRSYEQYF	TGTGCCAGCAGTCCCCTAGCGGGAGGGCGCTCCTACGAGCAGTACTTC
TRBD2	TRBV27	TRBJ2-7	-	CASSLSLAGGTYEQYF	TGTGCCAGCAGTTTATCCTTAGCGGGAGGAACCTACGAGCAGTACTTC
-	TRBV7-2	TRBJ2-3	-	CASSLGVTDTQYF	TGTGCCAGCAGCTTAGGGGTCACAGATACGCAGTATTTT
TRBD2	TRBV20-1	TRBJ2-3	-	CSEREADTQYF	TGCAGTGAGCGGGAGGCAGATACGCAGTATTTT